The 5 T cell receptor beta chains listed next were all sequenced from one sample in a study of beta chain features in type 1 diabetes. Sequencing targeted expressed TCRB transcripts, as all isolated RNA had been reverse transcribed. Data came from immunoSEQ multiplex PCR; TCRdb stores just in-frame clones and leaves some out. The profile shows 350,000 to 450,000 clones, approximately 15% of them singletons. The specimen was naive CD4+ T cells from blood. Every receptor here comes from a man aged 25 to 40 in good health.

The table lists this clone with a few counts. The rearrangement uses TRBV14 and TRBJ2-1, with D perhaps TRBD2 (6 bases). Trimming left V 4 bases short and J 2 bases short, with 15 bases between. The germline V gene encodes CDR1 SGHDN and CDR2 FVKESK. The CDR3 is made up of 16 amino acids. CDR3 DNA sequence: TGTGCCAGCAGCCGACCCGGACTACCGACCTACAATGAGCAGTTCTTC. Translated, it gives CASSRPGLPTYNEQFF.

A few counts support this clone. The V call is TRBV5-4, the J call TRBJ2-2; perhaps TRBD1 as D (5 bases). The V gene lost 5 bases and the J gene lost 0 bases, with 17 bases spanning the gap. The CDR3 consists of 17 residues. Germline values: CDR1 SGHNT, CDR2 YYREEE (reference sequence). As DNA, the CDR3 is TGTGCCAGCAGGACAACGATTGGGGCAGCGAACACCGGGGAGCTGTTTTTT. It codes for CASRTTIGAANTGELFF.

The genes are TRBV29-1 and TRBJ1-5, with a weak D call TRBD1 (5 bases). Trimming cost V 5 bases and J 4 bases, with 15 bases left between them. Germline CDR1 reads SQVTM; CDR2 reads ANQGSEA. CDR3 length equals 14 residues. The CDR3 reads CSVSSGSGNQPQHF. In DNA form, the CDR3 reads TGCAGCGTTTCCTCAGGGAGTGGGAATCAGCCCCAGCATTTT.

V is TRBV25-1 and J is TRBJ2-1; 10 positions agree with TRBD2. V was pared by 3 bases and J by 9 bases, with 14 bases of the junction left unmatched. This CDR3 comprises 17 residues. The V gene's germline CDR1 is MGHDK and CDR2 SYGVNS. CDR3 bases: TGTGCCAGCAGTGAGATGGGGGTAAGCGGGAGGGCGGCTGAGCAGTTCTTC. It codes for CASSEMGVSGRAAEQFF.

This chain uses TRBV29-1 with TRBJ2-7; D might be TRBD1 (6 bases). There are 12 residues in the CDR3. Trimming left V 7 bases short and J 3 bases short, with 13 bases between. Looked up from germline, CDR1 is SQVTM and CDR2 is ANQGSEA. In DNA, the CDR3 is TGCAGCGCACAGGGATCCAGCTACGAGCAGTACTTC. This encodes CSAQGSSYEQYF.